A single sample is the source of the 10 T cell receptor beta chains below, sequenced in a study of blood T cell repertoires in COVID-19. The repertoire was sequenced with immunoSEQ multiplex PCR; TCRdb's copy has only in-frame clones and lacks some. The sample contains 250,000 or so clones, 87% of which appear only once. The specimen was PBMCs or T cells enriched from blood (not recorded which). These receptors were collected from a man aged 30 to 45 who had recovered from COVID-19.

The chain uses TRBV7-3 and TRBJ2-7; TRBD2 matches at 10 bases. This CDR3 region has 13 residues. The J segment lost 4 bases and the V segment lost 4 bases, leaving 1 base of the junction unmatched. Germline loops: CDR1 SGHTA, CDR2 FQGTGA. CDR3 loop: CASSSSGGYEQYF. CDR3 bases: TGTGCCAGCAGCTCTAGCGGGGGTTACGAGCAGTACTTC.

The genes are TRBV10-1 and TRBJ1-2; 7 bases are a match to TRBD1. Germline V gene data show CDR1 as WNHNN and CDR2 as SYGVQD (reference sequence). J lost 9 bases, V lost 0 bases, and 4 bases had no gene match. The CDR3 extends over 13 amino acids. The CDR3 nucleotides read TGCGCCAGCAGTGAGTCCTTGGACAGGCGCTACACCTTC. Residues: CASSESLDRRYTF.

The CDR3 spells CATSTGGNTEAFF. The CDR3 nucleotides read TGCGCCACCTCGACAGGGGGGAACACTGAAGCTTTCTTT. The chain is built from TRBV10-1 and TRBJ1-1, with 9 bases identical to TRBD1. The CDR3 is 13 amino acids. CDR1 and CDR2 (germline): WNHNN, SYGVQD (reference sequence). After removal of 10 bases from V and 1 base from J, the junction contained 4 bases not matched to a gene.

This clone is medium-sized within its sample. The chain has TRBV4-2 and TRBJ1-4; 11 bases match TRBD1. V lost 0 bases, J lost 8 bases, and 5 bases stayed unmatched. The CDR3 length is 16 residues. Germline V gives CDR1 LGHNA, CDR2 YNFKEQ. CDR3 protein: CASSQEYGQGAEKLFF. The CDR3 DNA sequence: TGTGCCAGCAGCCAAGAATACGGACAGGGGGCGGAAAAACTGTTTTTT.

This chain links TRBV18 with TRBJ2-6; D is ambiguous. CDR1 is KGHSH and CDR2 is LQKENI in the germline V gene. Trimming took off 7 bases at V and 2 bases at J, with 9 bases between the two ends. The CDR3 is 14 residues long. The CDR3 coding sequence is TGTGCCAGCTTTGAGGTAGCTGGGGCCAACGTCCTGACTTTC. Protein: CASFEVAGANVLTF. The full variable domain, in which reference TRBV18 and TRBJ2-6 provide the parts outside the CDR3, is NAGVMQNPRHLVRRRGQEARLRCSPMKGHSHVYWYRQLPEEGLKFMVYLQKENIIDESGMPKERFSAEFPKEGPSILRIQQVVRGDSAAYFCASFEVAGANVLTFGAGSRLTVL.

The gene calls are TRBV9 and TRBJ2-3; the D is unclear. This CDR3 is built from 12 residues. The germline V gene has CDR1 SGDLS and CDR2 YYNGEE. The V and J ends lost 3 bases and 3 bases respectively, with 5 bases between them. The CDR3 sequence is CASSEETDTQYF. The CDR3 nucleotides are TGTGCCAGCAGCGAAGAGACAGATACGCAGTATTTT.

The CDR3 DNA follows: TGTGCCAGCAGCCACAGAACCTATGGCTACACCTTC. Translation gives CASSHRTYGYTF. V gene TRBV11-2 combines with J gene TRBJ1-2; D is ambiguous. V dropped 5 bases and J dropped 4 bases, with 8 bases sitting between them. CDR1 is SGHAT, CDR2 FQNNGV, per germline. The CDR3 runs to 12 residues.

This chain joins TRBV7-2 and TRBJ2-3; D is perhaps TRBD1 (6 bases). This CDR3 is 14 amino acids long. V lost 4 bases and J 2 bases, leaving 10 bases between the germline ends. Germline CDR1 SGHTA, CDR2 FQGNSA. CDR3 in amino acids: CASSWTAPTDTQYF. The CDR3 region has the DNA TGTGCCAGCAGCTGGACAGCACCCACAGATACGCAGTATTTT.

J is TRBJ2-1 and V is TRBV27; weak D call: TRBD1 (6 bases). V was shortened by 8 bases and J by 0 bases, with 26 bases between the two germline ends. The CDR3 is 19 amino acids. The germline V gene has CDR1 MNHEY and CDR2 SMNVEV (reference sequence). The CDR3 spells CASGILIFSGGSSYNEQFF. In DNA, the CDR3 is TGTGCCAGCGGGATCCTGATATTTTCTGGGGGCAGCTCCTACAATGAGCAGTTCTTC.

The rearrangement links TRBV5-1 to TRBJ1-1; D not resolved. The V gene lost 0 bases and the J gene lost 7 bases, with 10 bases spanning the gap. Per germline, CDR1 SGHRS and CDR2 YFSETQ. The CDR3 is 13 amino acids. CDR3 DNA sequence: TGCGCCAGCAGCTTGGTTCCATCGGGTGAAGCTTTCTTT. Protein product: CASSLVPSGEAFF. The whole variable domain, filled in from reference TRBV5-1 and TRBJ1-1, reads KAGVTQTPRYLIKTRGQQVTLSCSPISGHRSVSWYQQTPGQGLQFLFEYFSETQRNKGNFPGRFSGRQFSNSRSEMNVSTLELGDSALYLCASSLVPSGEAFFGQGTRLTVV.